Listed below are T cell receptor beta chains from one sample, sequenced in a study of OX40 agonist ivuxolimab in advanced cancers. The repertoire was sequenced with immunoSEQ multiplex PCR; TCRdb's copy has only in-frame clones and lacks some. The sample has 65,000 to 75,000 clones; about nine tenths are singletons. Here the sequenced sample was CD4+ or CD8+ T cells sorted from blood, taken in a trial of the OX40 agonist ivuxolimab. The source is an adult with an advanced solid tumor such as melanoma, head and neck, liver or kidney cancer. Each CDR3 is given with its conserved first and last residue. A D gene is named only where the DNA matches it firmly. Size is omitted from some rows. Given values are once, few, many or a class for expanded clones.

d_call clone_size j_call v_call cdr3_aa cdr3_nt
NA NA TRBJ2-2 TRBV6-1 CASSEPGRNTGELFF TGTGCCAGCAGTGAGCCAGGGAGAAACACCGGGGAGCTGTTTTTT
NA NA TRBJ2-7 TRBV28 CASRGQTTYEQYF TGTGCCAGCCGCGGACAGACAACCTACGAGCAGTACTTC
TRBD2 NA TRBJ2-2 TRBV5-1 CASSLARGGSGELFF TGCGCCAGCAGCTTGGCCCGGGGGGGCTCCGGGGAGCTGTTTTTT
NA NA TRBJ2-2 TRBV11-1 CASSLEAGVTGELFF TGTGCCAGCAGCTTAGAGGCAGGGGTTACCGGGGAGCTGTTTTTT
TRBD1 NA TRBJ2-7 TRBV11-2 CASSLDGAGQGLREQYF TGTGCCAGCAGCTTAGACGGGGCGGGACAGGGGTTACGCGAGCAGTACTTC
TRBD1 NA TRBJ2-7 TRBV6-6 CASTWDREQYF TGTGCCAGCACCTGGGACAGGGAGCAGTACTTC
TRBD1 NA TRBJ1-4 TRBV2 CASRNTGTEGEKLFF TGTGCCAGCAGGAATACCGGGACAGAGGGTGAAAAACTGTTTTTT
NA NA TRBJ2-1 TRBV5-1 CASRTDGSYNEQFF TGCGCCAGCCGAACGGACGGCTCCTACAATGAGCAGTTCTTC
NA NA TRBJ2-5 TRBV7-9 CASSPTRRGTQETQYF TGTGCCAGCAGCCCCACTCGCAGGGGAACTCAAGAGACCCAGTACTTC
NA NA TRBJ2-2 TRBV7-6 CASSPRNTGELFF TGTGCCAGCAGCCCCAGAAACACCGGGGAGCTGTTTTTT
TRBD1 NA TRBJ1-1 TRBV11-2 CASSSRDRGVFTEAFF TGTGCCAGCAGCTCCCGGGACAGGGGGGTCTTCACTGAAGCTTTCTTT
TRBD1 NA TRBJ1-2 TRBV4-1 CASSQPGQGPGYYGYTF TGCGCCAGCAGCCAACCGGGACAGGGGCCAGGATACTATGGCTACACCTTC
TRBD1 NA TRBJ2-7 TRBV11-2 CASSPTFGTGVEQYF TGTGCCAGCAGCCCAACTTTTGGGACAGGGGTCGAGCAGTACTTC
NA NA TRBJ1-5 TRBV10-2 CASSDDGRTNQPQHF TGCGCCAGCAGTGATGATGGACGGACCAATCAGCCCCAGCATTTT
TRBD1 few TRBJ1-2 TRBV30 CAWSRTGSGYTF TGTGCCTGGAGTAGGACAGGGTCTGGCTACACCTTC
TRBD2 NA TRBJ2-3 TRBV7-2 CASSRTGTSGGTDTQYF TGTGCCAGCAGCCGAACCGGGACTAGCGGGGGCACAGATACGCAGTATTTT
TRBD1 NA TRBJ2-7 TRBV10-2 CASSASDRPSYEQYF TGCGCCAGCAGCGCTTCGGACAGGCCCTCCTACGAGCAGTACTTC
NA NA TRBJ2-5 TRBV7-2 CASSLAAQSRGETQYF TGTGCCAGCAGCTTAGCCGCACAGTCCAGAGGGGAGACCCAGTACTTC
TRBD1 NA TRBJ1-3 TRBV7-2 CASSYTQGGGNTIYF TGTGCCAGCAGCTATACACAGGGGGGTGGAAACACCATATATTTT
NA few TRBJ2-3 TRBV7-2 CASSPYTDTQYF TGTGCCAGCAGCCCCTACACAGATACGCAGTATTTT
TRBD2 NA TRBJ2-1 TRBV30 CAWRPLAGGVNEQFF TGTGCCTGGAGGCCTTTAGCGGGGGGAGTTAATGAGCAGTTCTTC
NA NA TRBJ2-6 TRBV5-6 CASSFGGFPGANVLTF TGTGCCAGCAGCTTCGGGGGATTTCCTGGGGCCAACGTCCTGACTTTC
NA NA TRBJ1-3 TRBV5-5 CASSLASGGRLTGNTIYF TGTGCCAGCAGCTTGGCTTCCGGGGGGAGGTTGACTGGAAACACCATATATTTT
NA NA TRBJ2-3 TRBV5-3 CARSPNLTGLDTQYF TGTGCCAGAAGCCCCAACCTGACGGGTCTAGATACGCAGTATTTT
NA NA TRBJ1-1 TRBV5-1 CASSLAGVVPEAFF TGCGCCAGCAGCTTGGCCGGGGTAGTCCCTGAAGCTTTCTTT
NA few TRBJ2-2 TRBV19 CASSPPRGGASIGELFF TGTGCCAGTAGCCCCCCCAGGGGGGGGGCGAGTATCGGGGAGCTGTTTTTT
TRBD2 NA TRBJ2-7 TRBV4-1 CASSRLAGGLYEQYF TGCGCCAGCAGCCGGCTAGCGGGGGGCCTCTACGAGCAGTACTTC
NA NA TRBJ1-4 TRBV4-1 CASSQEGRRSANEKLFF TGCGCCAGCAGCCAAGAGGGGCGAAGAAGTGCAAATGAAAAACTGTTTTTT
TRBD1 NA TRBJ2-7 TRBV7-6 CASSSGDRGRYEQYF TGTGCCAGCAGCTCAGGAGACAGGGGGCGTTACGAGCAGTACTTC
NA NA TRBJ1-3 TRBV7-9 CASSLSLGDTIYF TGTGCCAGCAGCTTAAGCCTTGGGGACACCATATATTTT
NA NA TRBJ1-6 TRBV2 CASSLQGGGSYNSPLHF TGTGCCAGCAGTCTACAAGGGGGGGGCTCCTATAATTCACCCCTCCACTTT